This T cell receptor (beta chain) was sequenced in a study of CD8+CD57+ T cells in acquired aplastic anemia. TCR beta VDJ and CDR3 profiling used genomic DNA as template. TCRdb re-called the reads with MiXCR, one entry per CDR3 protein. The sample records hundreds of thousands of distinct CDR3 sequences, around 33% being singletons. All sequencing subjects had displayed CD8+CD57+ cell expansion on flow cytometry. With no exception, the patients had severe acquired aplastic anemia. Blood was sampled before the patients had received any therapy. This CDR3 comprises 16 residues. The trim removed 0 bases at V and 1 base at J, leaving 5 bases unmatched. The germline V gene has CDR1 SGHDT and CDR2 YYEEEE. Points from the study as a whole: No significant difference in CD8+ Simpson's diversity was found between patients and controls.

About this clonotype itself: Antigen specificity is unknown.

Sequencing was carried out using sorted CD4+, CD8+, or CD8+CD57+ T cells (not recorded which) from PBMCs. The rearrangement links TRBV5-6 to TRBJ2-5; 8 bases match TRBD2. This clonotype originated in a human donor with aplastic anemia. The DNA of the CDR3 is TGTGCCAGCAGCTTGGAGACTAGCGCGACCCAAGAGACCCAGTACTTC. This encodes CASSLETSATQETQYF.